The rows below give T cell receptor beta chains drawn from one sample of a study of blood T cell repertoires in COVID-19. Generated by immunoSEQ multiplex PCR, the TCRdb table keeps only in-frame clones and is missing some. In the table there are 85,000 to 130,000 clones, approximately 83% of which are singletons. The sequencing sample was made of PBMCs or T cells enriched from blood (not recorded which). These receptors were collected from a woman between 45 and 60 years old who had recovered from COVID-19. Each CDR3 is given with its conserved first and last residue.

v_gene,CDR3aa
TRBV5-1,CASSAGGSGNTIYF
TRBV28,CASSSPGKIAGGLETQYF
TRBV28,CASSTLTSGEVNTGELFF
TRBV7-2,CASSNSGEHYNEQFF
TRBV28,CASSSGTGLNQPQHF
TRBV6-2/TRBV6-3,CASSRDLRETQYF
TRBV30,CAWSKKGTGGVQPQHF
TRBV2,CASSEVTGKTYNSPLHF
TRBV7-9,CASSLRTGGAETQYF
TRBV23-1,CAGAAYSSSYNEQFF
TRBV6-5,CASTLQGGAGEKLFF
TRBV7-3,CASSLRPSGGDIQYF
TRBV5-1,CASSRSGGLEETQYF
TRBV28,CASSSLADTSYEQYF
TRBV10-3,CAISEATGALVQPQHF
TRBV6-4,CASSDSPENIQYF
TRBV6-1,CASSETHRGEQYF
TRBV2,CASIDRARNTGELFF
TRBV19,CASSTTGIFHEQYF
TRBV2,CASRPRTGVYGDQPQHF
TRBV7-6,CASSLDLAGGFTHNEQFF
TRBV19,CASLSRVAGELFF
TRBV28,CASTPGDRGADTQYF
TRBV28,CASSILDRYEAFF
TRBV5-1,CASSLGAGAGNEQYF
TRBV11-2,CASSSLAAISYEQYF
TRBV2,CASVRGEYQETQYF
TRBV5-1,CASSLVQEYEQYF
TRBV28,CASSLKVSREWYTDTQYF
TRBV28,CASSSLNEKLFF
TRBV9,CASSAGGAYEQYF
TRBV3-1/TRBV3-2,CASSLRDTGTTEAFF
TRBV11-3,CASSIGPNTEAFF
TRBV5-1,CASSLSPGQGHGYTF
TRBV13,CASSPPRQGTSTDTQYF
TRBV3-1/TRBV3-2,CASSQVYSGNTIYF
TRBV5-6,CASSRGTASYEQYF
TRBV19,CASSMWGGPLETQYF
TRBV5-1,CASSLGTTNQFF
TRBV5-5,CASSPDRGRTNEKLFF
TRBV11-3,CASSSGEGTGELFF
TRBV5-1,CASSLEMAGGTDTQYF
TRBV4-1,CASTVSGQVTEAFF